This T cell receptor (beta chain) was identified in a study of blood T cell repertoires in COVID-19. The CDR3 covers 14 residues. V was shortened by 4 bases and J by 4 bases, with 11 bases between the two germline ends. Per germline, CDR1 SGHTA and CDR2 FQGTGA. TCRdb's copy holds only in-frame clones and misses some; the assay was immunoSEQ multiplex PCR. The sample holds some 74,000 clones, roughly 85% seen once. Sequencing was done on a sample of peripheral blood. The receptor was derived from a woman at least 80 years old with acute or convalescent COVID-19. The genes are TRBV7-3 and TRBJ2-1; no clear D. The DNA for the CDR3 is TGTGCCAGCAGCTCCAACTCCGGTTACAATGAGCAGTTCTTC. It translates to CASSSNSGYNEQFF.